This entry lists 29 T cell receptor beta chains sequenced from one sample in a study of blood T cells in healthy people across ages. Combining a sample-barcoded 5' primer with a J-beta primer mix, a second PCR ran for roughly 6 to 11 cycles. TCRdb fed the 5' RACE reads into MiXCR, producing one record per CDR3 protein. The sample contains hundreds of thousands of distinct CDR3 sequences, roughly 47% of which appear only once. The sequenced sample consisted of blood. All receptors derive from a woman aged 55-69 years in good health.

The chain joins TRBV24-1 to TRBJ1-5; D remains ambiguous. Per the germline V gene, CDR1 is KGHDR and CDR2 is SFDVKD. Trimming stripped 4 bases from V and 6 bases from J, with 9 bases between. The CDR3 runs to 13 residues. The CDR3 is CATSDEGRQPQHF. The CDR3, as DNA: TGTGCCACCAGTGACGAAGGGCGTCAGCCCCAGCATTTT.

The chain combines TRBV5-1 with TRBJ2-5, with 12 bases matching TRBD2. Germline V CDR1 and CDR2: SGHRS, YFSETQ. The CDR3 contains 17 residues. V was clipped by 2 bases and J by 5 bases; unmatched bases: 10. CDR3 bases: TGCGCCAGCAGCTTCACCGCTAGCGGGGGGGCCGGGGAGACCCAGTACTTC. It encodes CASSFTASGGAGETQYF.

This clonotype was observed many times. Here the CDR3 DNA reads TGTGCCAGCAGCTTAATGACGGGAGAGTACAATGAGCAGTTCTTC. Its protein is CASSLMTGEYNEQFF. V usage is TRBV7-3 and J usage is TRBJ2-1; maybe TRBD2 (6 bases). From germline, CDR1 is SGHTA and CDR2 FQGTGA. V gave up 1 base and J gave up 4 bases, with 11 bases separating them. The CDR3 consists of 15 residues.

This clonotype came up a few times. The CDR3 DNA follows: TGCAGTGCTAGATCCTTATACAGGGGGACGAACTATGGCTACACCTTC. Translated: CSARSLYRGTNYGYTF. This chain joins TRBV20-1 and TRBJ1-2, with 8 bases fitting TRBD1. This CDR3 region has 16 residues. V shed 2 bases, J shed 2 bases, and the junction held 10 bases outside the gene matches. Germline V gene data show CDR1 as DFQATT and CDR2 as SNEGSKA (reference sequence).

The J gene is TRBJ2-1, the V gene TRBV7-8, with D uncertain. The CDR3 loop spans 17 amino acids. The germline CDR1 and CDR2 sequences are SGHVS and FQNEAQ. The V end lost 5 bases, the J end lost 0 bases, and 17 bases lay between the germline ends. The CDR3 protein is CASSPVGWRSSYNEQFF. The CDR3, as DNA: TGTGCCAGCAGCCCGGTTGGTTGGCGGTCCTCCTACAATGAGCAGTTCTTC.

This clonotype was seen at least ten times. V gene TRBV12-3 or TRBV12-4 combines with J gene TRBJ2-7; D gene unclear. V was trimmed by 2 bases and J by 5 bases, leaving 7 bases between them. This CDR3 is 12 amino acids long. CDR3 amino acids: CASSLTADEQYF. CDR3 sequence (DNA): TGTGCCAGCAGTTTAACCGCGGACGAGCAGTACTTC.

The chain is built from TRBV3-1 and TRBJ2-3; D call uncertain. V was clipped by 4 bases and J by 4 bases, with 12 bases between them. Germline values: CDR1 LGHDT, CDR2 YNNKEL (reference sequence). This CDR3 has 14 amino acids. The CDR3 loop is CASSPRWRPDTQYF. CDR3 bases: TGTGCCAGCAGCCCCCGGTGGAGACCAGATACGCAGTATTTT.

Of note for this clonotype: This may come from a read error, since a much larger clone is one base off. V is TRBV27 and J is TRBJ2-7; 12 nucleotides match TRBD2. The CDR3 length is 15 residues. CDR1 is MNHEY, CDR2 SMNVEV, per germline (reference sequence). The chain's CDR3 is CANSLSTSGSYEQYF. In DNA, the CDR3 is TGTGCCAACAGTTTATCGACTAGCGGGAGCTACGAGCAGTACTTC.

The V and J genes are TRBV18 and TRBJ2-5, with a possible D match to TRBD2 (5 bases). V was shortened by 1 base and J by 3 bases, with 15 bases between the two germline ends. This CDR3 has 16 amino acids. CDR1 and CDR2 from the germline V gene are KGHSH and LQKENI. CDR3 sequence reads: CASSPLAGGPKETQYF. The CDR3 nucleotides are TGTGCCAGCTCACCACTGGCGGGCGGGCCCAAAGAGACCCAGTACTTC.

The CDR3 here is CASSSLTGQGPGTEAFF. Here the CDR3 DNA reads TGTGCCAGCAGTTCCTTGACAGGCCAGGGACCAGGGACTGAAGCTTTCTTT. The gene calls are TRBV27 and TRBJ1-1; D might be TRBD1 (6 bases). V was pared by 4 bases and J by 5 bases, with 23 bases between. The germline CDR1 and CDR2 sequences are MNHEY and SMNVEV (reference sequence). The CDR3 has 17 amino acids.

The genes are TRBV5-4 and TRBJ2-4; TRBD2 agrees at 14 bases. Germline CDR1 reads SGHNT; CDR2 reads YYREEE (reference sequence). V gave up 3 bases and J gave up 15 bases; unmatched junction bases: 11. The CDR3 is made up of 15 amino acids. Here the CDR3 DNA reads TGTGCCAGCAGCTCCGGGACTAGCGGGAGCTACGAGCGGTACTTC. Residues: CASSSGTSGSYERYF.

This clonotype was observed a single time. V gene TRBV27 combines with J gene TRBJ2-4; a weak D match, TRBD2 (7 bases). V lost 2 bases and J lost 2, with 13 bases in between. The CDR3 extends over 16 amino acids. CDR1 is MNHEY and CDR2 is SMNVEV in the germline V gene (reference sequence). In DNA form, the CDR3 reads TGTGCCAGCAGTTTACTTGGGGGGGCCCCCAAAAACATTCAGTACTTC. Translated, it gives CASSLLGGAPKNIQYF.

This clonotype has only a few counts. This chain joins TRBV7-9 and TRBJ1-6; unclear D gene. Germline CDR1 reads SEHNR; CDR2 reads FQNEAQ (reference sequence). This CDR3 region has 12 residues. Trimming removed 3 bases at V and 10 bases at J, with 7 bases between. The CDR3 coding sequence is TGTGCCAGCAGCTTCGGTGGCTCACCCCTCCACTTT. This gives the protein CASSFGGSPLHF. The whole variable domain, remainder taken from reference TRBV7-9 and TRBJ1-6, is DTGVSQNPRHKITKRGQNVTFRCDPISEHNRLYWYRQTLGQGPEFLTYFQNEAQLEKSRLLSDRFSAERPKGSFSTLEIQRTEQGDSAMYLCASSFGGSPLHFGNGTRLTVT.

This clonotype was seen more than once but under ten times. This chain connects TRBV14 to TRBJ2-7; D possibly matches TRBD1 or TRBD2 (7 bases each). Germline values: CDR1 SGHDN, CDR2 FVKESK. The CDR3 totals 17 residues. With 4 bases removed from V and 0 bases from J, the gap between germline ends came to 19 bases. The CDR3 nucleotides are TGTGCCAGCAGCCTCCCCTCGGGGAGGGACAGCTCCTACGAGCAGTACTTC. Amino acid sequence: CASSLPSGRDSSYEQYF.

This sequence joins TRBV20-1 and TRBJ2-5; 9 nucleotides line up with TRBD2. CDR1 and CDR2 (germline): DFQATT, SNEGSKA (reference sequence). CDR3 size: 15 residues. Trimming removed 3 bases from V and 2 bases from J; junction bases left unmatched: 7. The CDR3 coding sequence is TGCAGTGCTAGGTACCGACTAGCGGTTCAAGAGACCCAGTACTTC. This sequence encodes CSARYRLAVQETQYF.

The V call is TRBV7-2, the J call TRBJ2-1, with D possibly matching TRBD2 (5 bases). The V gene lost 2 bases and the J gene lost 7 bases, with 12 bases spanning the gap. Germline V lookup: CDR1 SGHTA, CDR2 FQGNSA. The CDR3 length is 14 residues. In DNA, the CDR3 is TGTGCCAGCAGCTTATACCGGGAAGTTAATGAGCAGTTCTTC. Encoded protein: CASSLYREVNEQFF.

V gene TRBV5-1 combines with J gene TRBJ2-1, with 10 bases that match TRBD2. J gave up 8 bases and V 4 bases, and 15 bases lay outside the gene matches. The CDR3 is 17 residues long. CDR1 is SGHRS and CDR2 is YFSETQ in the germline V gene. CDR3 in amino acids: CASSGGPERGGLDEQFF. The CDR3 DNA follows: TGCGCCAGCAGCGGGGGGCCTGAGCGGGGGGGCCTCGATGAGCAGTTCTTC. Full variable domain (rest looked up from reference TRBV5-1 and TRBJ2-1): KAGVTQTPRYLIKTRGQQVTLSCSPISGHRSVSWYQQTPGQGLQFLFEYFSETQRNKGNFPGRFSGRQFSNSRSEMNVSTLELGDSALYLCASSGGPERGGLDEQFFGPGTRLTVL.

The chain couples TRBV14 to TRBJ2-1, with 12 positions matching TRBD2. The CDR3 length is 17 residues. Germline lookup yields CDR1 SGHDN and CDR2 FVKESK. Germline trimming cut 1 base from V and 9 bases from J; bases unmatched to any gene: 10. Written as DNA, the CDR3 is TGTGCCAGCAGCCAAGCAACTAGCGGGGGGCCCCCCGGTGAGCAGTTCTTC. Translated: CASSQATSGGPPGEQFF.

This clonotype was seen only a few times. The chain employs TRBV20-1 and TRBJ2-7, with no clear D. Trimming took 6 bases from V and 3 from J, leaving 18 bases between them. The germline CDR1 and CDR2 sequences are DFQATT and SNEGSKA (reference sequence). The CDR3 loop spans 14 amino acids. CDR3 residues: CSAGISFSDYEQYF. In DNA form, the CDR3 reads TGCAGTGCCGGAATCTCCTTCTCCGACTACGAGCAGTACTTC.

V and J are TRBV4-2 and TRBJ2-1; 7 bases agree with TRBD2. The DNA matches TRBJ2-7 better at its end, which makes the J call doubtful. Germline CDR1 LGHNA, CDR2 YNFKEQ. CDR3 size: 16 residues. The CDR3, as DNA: TGTGCCAGCAGCCTCTCGAGCGGGGATAACTACAATGAGCAGTACTTC. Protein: CASSLSSGDNYNEQYF.

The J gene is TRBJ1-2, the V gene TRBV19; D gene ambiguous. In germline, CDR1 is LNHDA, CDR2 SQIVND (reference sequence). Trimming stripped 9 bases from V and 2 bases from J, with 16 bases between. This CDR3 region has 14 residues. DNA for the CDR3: TGTGCCAGCAAGACTTTCGCAGGCAACTATGGCTACACCTTC. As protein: CASKTFAGNYGYTF.

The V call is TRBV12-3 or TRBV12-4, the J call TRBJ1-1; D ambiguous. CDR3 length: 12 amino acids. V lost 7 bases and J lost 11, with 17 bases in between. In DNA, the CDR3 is TGTGCCAGCAACTTCTACGGGGTGGGGGCTTTCTTT. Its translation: CASNFYGVGAFF.

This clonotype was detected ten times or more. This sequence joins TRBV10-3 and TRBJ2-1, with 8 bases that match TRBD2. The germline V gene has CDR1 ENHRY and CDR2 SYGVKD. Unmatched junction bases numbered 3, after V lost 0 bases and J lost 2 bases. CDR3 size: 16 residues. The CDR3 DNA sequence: TGTGCCATCAGTGAGTCCGGGAGGGGGGCCTACAATGAGCAGTTCTTC. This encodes CAISESGRGAYNEQFF.

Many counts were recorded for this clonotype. Here the CDR3 reads CSGRESKNIQYF. The CDR3 nucleotides read TGCAGCGGCCGGGAATCCAAAAACATTCAGTACTTC. The chain links TRBV29-1 to TRBJ2-4; possibly TRBD2 for D (5 bases). Per germline, CDR1 SQVTM and CDR2 ANQGSEA. With 7 bases removed from V and 2 bases from J, the gap between germline ends came to 9 bases. The CDR3 spans 12 residues.

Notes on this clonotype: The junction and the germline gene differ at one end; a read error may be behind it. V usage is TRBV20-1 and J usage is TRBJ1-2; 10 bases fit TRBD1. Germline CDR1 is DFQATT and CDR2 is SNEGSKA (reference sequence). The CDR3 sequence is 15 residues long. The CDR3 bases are TGCAGTGCTAGAGATCCCGGGACAGGGGAATATGGCTGCACCTTC. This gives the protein CSARDPGTGEYGCTF.

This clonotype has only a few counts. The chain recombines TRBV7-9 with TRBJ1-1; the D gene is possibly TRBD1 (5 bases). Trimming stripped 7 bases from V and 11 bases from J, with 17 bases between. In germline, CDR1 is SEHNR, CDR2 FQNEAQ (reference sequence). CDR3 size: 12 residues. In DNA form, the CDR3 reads TGTGCCAGCACCGTAGGGGAATTCGAGGCTTTCTTT. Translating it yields CASTVGEFEAFF.

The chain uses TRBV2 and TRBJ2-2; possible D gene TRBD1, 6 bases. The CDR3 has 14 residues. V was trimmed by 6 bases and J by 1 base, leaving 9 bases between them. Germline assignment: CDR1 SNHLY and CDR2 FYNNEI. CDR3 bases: TGTGCCAGCAGCCCCAGGGGGAACACCGGGGAGCTGTTTTTT. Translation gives CASSPRGNTGELFF. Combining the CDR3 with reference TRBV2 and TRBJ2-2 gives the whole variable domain EPEVTQTPSHQVTQMGQEVILRCVPISNHLYFYWYRQILGQKVEFLVSFYNNEISEKSEIFDDQFSVERPDGSNFTLKIRSTKLEDSAMYFCASSPRGNTGELFFGEGSRLTVL.

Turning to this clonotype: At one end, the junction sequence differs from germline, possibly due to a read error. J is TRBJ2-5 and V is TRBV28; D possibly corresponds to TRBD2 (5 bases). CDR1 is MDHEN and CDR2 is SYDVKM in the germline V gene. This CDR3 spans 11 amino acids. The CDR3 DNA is TGTGCCAGCACCCATAGGGAGACCCGGTACTTC. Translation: CASTHRETRYF.

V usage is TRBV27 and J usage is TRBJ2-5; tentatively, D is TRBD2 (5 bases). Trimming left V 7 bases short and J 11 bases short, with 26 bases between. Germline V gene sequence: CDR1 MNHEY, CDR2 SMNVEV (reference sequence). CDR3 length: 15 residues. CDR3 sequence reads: CASTNVGVRGNEQYF. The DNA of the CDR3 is TGTGCCAGCACCAATGTAGGTGTGAGAGGGAATGAGCAGTACTTC.